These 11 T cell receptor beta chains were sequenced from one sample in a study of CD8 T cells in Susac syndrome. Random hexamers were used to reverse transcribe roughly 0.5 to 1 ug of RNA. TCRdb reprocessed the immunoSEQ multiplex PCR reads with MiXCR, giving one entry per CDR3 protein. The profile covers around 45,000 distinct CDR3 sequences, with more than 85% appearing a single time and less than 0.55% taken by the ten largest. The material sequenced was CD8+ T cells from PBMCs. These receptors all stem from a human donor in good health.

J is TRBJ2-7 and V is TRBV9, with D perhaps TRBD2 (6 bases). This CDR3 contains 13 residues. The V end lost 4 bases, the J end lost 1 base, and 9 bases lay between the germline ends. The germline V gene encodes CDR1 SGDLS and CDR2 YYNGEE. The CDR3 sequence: CASSPGTSYEQYF. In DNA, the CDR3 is TGTGCCAGCAGCCCAGGGACTTCCTACGAGCAGTACTTC. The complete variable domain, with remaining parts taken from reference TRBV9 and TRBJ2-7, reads DSGVTQTPKHLITATGQRVTLRCSPRSGDLSVYWYQQSLDQGLQFLIQYYNGEERAKGNILERFSAQQFPDLHSELNLSSLELGDSALYFCASSPGTSYEQYFGPGTRLTVT.

The CDR3 region is CASSFTGDSPYGYTF. CDR3 bases: TGTGCCAGCAGTTTTACAGGGGATTCCCCCTATGGCTACACCTTC. The V and J genes are TRBV27 and TRBJ1-2; 7 bases line up with TRBD1. The CDR3 is 15 amino acids. With 3 bases clipped from V and 4 bases from J, the junction kept 8 bases outside the gene matches. CDR1 and CDR2 (germline): MNHEY, SMNVEV (reference sequence).

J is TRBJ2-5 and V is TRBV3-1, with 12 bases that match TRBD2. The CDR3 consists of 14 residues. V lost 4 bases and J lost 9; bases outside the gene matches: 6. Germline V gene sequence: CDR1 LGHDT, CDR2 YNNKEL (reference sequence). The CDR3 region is CASSPTSGRRSQYF. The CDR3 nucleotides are TGTGCCAGCAGCCCGACTAGCGGGAGAAGATCCCAGTACTTC.

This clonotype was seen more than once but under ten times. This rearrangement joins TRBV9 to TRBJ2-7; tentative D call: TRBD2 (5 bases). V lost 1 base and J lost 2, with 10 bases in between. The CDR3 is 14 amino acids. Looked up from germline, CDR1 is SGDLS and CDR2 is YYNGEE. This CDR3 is CASSVSGNAYEQYF. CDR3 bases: TGTGCCAGCAGCGTAAGCGGTAACGCCTACGAGCAGTACTTC. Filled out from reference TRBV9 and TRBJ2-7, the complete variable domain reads DSGVTQTPKHLITATGQRVTLRCSPRSGDLSVYWYQQSLDQGLQFLIQYYNGEERAKGNILERFSAQQFPDLHSELNLSSLELGDSALYFCASSVSGNAYEQYFGPGTRLTVT.

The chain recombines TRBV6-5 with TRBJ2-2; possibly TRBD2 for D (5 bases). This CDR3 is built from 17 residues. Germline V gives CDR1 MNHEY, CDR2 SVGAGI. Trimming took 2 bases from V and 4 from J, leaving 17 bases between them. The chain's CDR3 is CASSYHFMDSGTGELFF. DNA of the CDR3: TGTGCCAGCAGTTACCATTTTATGGACTCAGGCACCGGGGAGCTGTTTTTT.

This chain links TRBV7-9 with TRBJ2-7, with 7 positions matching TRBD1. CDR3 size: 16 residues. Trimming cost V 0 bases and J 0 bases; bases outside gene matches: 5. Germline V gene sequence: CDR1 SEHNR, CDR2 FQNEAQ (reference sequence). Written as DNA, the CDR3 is TGTGCCAGCAGCTTAGCTGGACAGGAAATCTCCTACGAGCAGTACTTC. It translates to CASSLAGQEISYEQYF. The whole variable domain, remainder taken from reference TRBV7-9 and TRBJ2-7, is DTGVSQNPRHKITKRGQNVTFRCDPISEHNRLYWYRQTLGQGPEFLTYFQNEAQLEKSRLLSDRFSAERPKGSFSTLEIQRTEQGDSAMYLCASSLAGQEISYEQYFGPGTRLTVT.

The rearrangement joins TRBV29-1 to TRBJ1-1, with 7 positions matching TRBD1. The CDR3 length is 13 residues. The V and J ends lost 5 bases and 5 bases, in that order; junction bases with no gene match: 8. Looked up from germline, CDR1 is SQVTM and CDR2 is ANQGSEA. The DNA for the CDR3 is TGCAGCGTTCCTCCGACAGGGCGGACTGAAGCTTTCTTT. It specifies CSVPPTGRTEAFF. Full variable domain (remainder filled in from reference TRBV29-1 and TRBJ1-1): SAVISQKPSRDICQRGTSLTIQCQVDSQVTMMFWYRQQPGQSLTLIATANQGSEATYESGFVIDKFPISRPNLTFSTLTVSNMSPEDSSIYLCSVPPTGRTEAFFGQGTRLTVV.

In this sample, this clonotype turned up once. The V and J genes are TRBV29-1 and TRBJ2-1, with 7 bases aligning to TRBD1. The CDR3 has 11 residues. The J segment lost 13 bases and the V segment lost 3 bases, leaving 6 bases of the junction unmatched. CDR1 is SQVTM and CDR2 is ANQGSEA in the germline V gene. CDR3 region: CSVDQTGRQFF. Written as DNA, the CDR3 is TGCAGCGTTGACCAGACAGGGCGCCAGTTCTTC.

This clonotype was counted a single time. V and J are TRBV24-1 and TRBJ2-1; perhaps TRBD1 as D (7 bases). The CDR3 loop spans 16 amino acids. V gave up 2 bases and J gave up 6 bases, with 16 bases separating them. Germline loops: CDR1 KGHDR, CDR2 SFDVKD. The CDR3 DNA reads TGTGCCACCAGTGATTCGGGGCAGGGGGACTTCAATGAGCAGTTCTTC. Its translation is CATSDSGQGDFNEQFF.

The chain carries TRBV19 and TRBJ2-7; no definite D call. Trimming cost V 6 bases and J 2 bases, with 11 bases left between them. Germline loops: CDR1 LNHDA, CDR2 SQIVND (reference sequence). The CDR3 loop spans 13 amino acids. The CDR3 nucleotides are TGTGCCAGTAGATCCCCAGAAACCTACGAGCAGTACTTC. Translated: CASRSPETYEQYF.

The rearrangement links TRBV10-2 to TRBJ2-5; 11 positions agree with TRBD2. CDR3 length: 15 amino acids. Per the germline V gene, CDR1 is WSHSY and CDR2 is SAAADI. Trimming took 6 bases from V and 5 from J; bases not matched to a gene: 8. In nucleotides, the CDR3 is TGCGCCAGCAGACCGACCGGACTAGCGGGCGAGACCCAGTACTTC. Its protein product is CASRPTGLAGETQYF.